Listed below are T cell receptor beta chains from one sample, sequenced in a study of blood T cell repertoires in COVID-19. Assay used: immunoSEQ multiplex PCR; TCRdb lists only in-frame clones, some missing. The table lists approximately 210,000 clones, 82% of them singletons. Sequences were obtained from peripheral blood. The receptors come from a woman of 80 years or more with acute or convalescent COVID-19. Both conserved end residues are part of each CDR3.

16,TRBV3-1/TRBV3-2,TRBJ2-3,CASSQQGGGPTDTQYF
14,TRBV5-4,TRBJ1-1,CASNLGQANTEAFF
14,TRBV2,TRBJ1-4,CASSPDRINEKLFF
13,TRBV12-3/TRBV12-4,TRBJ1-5,CASSYNSNQPQHF
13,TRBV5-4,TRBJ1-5,CASSFDRDQPQHF
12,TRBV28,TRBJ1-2,CASSLSGGPQRF
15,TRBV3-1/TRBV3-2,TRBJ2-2,CASTQGRANTGELFF
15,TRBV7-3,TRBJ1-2,CASSLDRATNYGYTF
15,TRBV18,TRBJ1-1,CASSPLGQGNTEAFF
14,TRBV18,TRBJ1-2,CASSPTTGDYGYTF
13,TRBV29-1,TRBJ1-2,CSVPGTGNYGYTF
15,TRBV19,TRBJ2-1,CASSELAGDYNEQFF
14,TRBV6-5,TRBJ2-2,CASRGQSRTGELFF
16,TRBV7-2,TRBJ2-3,CASSLPTSGGADTQYF
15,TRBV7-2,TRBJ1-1,CASSLYSGVNTEAFF
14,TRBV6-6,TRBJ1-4,CASSLGQVGEKLFF
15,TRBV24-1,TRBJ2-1,CATSDLDRGRSEQFF
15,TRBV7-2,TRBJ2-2,CASSLDQGVGGELFF
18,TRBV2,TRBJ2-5,CASSFTSGGIPPQETQYF
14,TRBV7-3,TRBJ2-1,CASSPQGGASEQFF
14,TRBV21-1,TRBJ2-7,CASSKGGAAYEQYF
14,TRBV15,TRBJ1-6,CATSRGGTGPPLHF
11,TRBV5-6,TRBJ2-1,CASSFINEQFF
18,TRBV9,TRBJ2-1,CASSTRTSGESSYNEQFF
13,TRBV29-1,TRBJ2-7,CSVADRVTYEQYF
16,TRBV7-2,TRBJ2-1,CASSYLAGGLYNEQFF
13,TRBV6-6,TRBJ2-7,CASSYSTGDWQYF
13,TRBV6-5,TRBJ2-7,CASSPGQGGEQYF
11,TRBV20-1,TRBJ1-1,CSAGTGGLAFF
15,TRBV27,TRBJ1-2,CASRAGGGSSYGYTF
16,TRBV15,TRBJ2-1,CATSRDWSGIVGEQFF
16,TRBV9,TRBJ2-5,CASSESSGGAWETQYF
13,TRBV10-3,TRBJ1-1,CAISELGEAAAFF
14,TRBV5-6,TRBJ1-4,CASSSGTGSEKLFF
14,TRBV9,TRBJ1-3,CASSPDRVRDTIYF
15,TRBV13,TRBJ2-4,CASSYERGAEDIQYF
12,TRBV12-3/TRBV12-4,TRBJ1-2,CASTVPGGGYTF
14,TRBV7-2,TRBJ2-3,CASSQRLGADTQYF
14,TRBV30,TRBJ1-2,CAWSRGGNHYGYTF
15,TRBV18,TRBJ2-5,CASSPRDRGQETQYF
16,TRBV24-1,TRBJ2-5,CATSVSSGGRGETQYF
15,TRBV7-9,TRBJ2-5,CASSLSGTTQETQYF
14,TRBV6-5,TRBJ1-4,CATRSVSTNEKLFF
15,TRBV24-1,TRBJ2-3,CATSDPGGDTDTQYF
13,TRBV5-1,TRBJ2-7,CASSLWGDYEQYF
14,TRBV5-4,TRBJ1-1,CASSLDRDLPEAFF
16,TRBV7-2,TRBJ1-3,CASSLGQLNSGNTIYF
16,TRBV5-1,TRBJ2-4,CASSPSPTEGKNIQYF
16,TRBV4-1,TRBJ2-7,CASSQEVQGWTYEQYF
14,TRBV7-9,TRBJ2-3,CASRGSTSTDTQYF
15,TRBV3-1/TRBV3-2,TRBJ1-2,CASSPRVDPGYGYTF
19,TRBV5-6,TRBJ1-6,CASSLRTGGVIPYNSPLHF
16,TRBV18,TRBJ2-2,CASSPSTGTRTGELFF
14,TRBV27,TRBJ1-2,CASSLGARGHGYTF
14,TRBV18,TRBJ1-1,CASSPGARNTEAFF
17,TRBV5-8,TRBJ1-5,CASSLAYGGRAVQPQHF
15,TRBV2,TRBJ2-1,CASRSGGSSYNEQFF
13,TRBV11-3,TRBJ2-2,CASATQNTGELFF
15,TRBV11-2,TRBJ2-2,CASSLWGADTGELFF
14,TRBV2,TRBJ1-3,CASNSFLSGNTIYF